Given below is one T cell receptor (beta chain) in context. Germline CDR1 and CDR2: LNHDA and SQIVND (reference sequence). Unmatched junction bases numbered 10, after V lost 6 bases and J lost 5 bases. The CDR3 covers 14 residues. Authors' data handling: Amplification from reference gene primers served as the basis for estimated nucleated cell counts. Produced via immunoSEQ multiplex PCR; TCRdb's table is partial and in-frame only. D and trimming were read from the DNA, whereas the V and J calls and clone size are those reported in that table. The profile shows 300,000 to 400,000 clones, about nine tenths of them singletons. The data stem from a study of blood T cell repertoires in COVID-19. Study-wide context: There were acute and convalescent COVID-19 samples, and they came from the United States, Italy and Spain.

V is TRBV19 and J is TRBJ2-7; TRBD1 aligns across 7 bases. The sequenced sample was peripheral blood. The source is a man younger than 45 with COVID-19, enrolled during active disease. The CDR3 nucleotides read TGTGCCAGTAGCCACCGCCGGGACAGCAACGAGCAGTACTTC. It yields the protein CASSHRRDSNEQYF.